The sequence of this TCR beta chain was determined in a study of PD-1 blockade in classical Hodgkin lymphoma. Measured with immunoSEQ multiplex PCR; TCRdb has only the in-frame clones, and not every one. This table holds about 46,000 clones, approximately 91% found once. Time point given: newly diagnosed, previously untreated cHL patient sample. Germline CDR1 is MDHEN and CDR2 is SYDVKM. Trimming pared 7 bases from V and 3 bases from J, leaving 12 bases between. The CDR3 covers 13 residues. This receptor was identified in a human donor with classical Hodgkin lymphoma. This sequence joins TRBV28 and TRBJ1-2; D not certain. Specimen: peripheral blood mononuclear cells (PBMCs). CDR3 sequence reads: CASTPWFDYGYTF. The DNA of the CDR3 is TGTGCCAGCACCCCCTGGTTTGACTATGGCTACACCTTC.